These 30 T cell receptor beta chains originate from one sample sequenced in a study of blood T cell repertoires in COVID-19. Data came from immunoSEQ multiplex PCR; TCRdb stores just in-frame clones and leaves some out. The sample shows 55,000 to 80,000 clones, around nine tenths of them seen only once. Sequenced: peripheral blood. The receptors were gathered from a human donor in a cohort sampled during active COVID-19.

The rearrangement joins TRBV6-5 to TRBJ2-1; tentative D call: TRBD2 (7 bases). V was shortened by 2 bases and J by 7 bases, with 15 bases between the two germline ends. CDR3 length: 15 residues. CDR1 and CDR2 (germline): MNHEY, SVGAGI. The chain's CDR3 is CASSYIGGAGNEQFF. The CDR3 DNA is TGTGCCAGCAGTTACATAGGGGGGGCCGGAAATGAGCAGTTCTTC.

The genes are TRBV18 and TRBJ2-5; D perhaps matches TRBD2 (6 bases). Germline V gene sequence: CDR1 KGHSH, CDR2 LQKENI. The CDR3 is made up of 14 amino acids. With 3 bases removed from V and 4 bases from J, the gap between germline ends came to 12 bases. CDR3 residues: CASSPKLASETQYF. CDR3 sequence (DNA): TGTGCCAGCTCACCTAAACTAGCTTCAGAGACCCAGTACTTC.

This rearrangement joins TRBV10-3 to TRBJ2-3; 9 bases line up with TRBD2. Germline trimming cut 7 bases from V and 6 bases from J; bases unmatched to any gene: 11. The CDR3 has 15 residues. The germline V gene encodes CDR1 ENHRY and CDR2 SYGVKD. The CDR3: CAITGRLAGRDTQYF. CDR3 nucleotides: TGTGCCATCACAGGCAGGCTAGCGGGAAGGGATACGCAGTATTTT.

The chain couples TRBV9 to TRBJ1-4, with D possibly matching TRBD1 (5 bases). The germline V gene encodes CDR1 SGDLS and CDR2 YYNGEE. This CDR3 spans 16 amino acids. Trimming took 2 bases from V and 8 from J, leaving 19 bases between them. CDR3: CASSVDEDGGWEKLFF. The CDR3 region has the DNA TGTGCCAGCAGCGTTGATGAGGACGGGGGATGGGAAAAACTGTTTTTT.

V gene TRBV18 combines with J gene TRBJ1-1; D is undetermined. This CDR3 is built from 16 residues. Germline V lookup: CDR1 KGHSH, CDR2 LQKENI. Trimming cost V 8 bases and J 2 bases, with 21 bases left between them. The CDR3 bases are TGTGCCAGCCTCAACCGAGGTGAGTGGAGAAACACTGAAGCTTTCTTT. It is translated as CASLNRGEWRNTEAFF.

The V and J genes are TRBV6-4 and TRBJ2-1; 8 bases are a match to TRBD2. Germline lookup yields CDR1 MRHNA and CDR2 SNTAGT. The CDR3 covers 14 residues. After removal of 2 bases from V and 8 bases from J, the junction contained 5 bases not matched to a gene. The CDR3 DNA sequence: TGTGCCAGCAGTGACACCGGGGGGGAGGATGAGCAGTTCTTC. Amino acids: CASSDTGGEDEQFF.

The chain recombines TRBV4-3 with TRBJ1-2, with D perhaps TRBD1 (5 bases). Per the germline V gene, CDR1 is LGHNA and CDR2 is YSLEER. This CDR3 comprises 15 residues. The ends were cut back, 4 bases at V and 7 bases at J, with 19 bases in the middle. The CDR3 loop reads CASSRRSGGGGGYTF. The DNA of the CDR3 is TGCGCCAGCAGCCGAAGATCAGGCGGGGGAGGTGGCTACACCTTC.

The genes are TRBV5-5 and TRBJ1-5, with D perhaps matching TRBD1 (5 bases). Germline assignment: CDR1 SGHKS and CDR2 YYEKEE (reference sequence). The CDR3 totals 15 residues. Trimming shortened V by 0 bases and J by 5 bases, and 12 bases separated the two germline ends. The CDR3 bases are TGTGCCAGCAGCTTGGGTCCCGGGGGGGATCAGCCCCAGCATTTT. As protein: CASSLGPGGDQPQHF.

The chain has TRBV6-5 and TRBJ1-1; weak D call: TRBD1 (5 bases). CDR1 and CDR2 (germline): MNHEY, SVGAGI. This CDR3 has 15 amino acids. Trimming stripped 6 bases from V and 5 bases from J, with 19 bases between. CDR3 region: CASSLKTPRGTEAFF. CDR3 nucleotide sequence: TGTGCCAGCAGCTTAAAAACCCCGCGGGGGACTGAAGCTTTCTTT.

The chain is built from TRBV5-5 and TRBJ2-5, with 12 nucleotides matching TRBD1. CDR1 is SGHKS, CDR2 YYEKEE, per germline (reference sequence). The CDR3 extends over 15 amino acids. Trimming at V came to 0 bases and at J to 5 bases, leaving 2 bases not matched to a gene. CDR3 nucleotide sequence: TGTGCCAGCAGCTTGGGGGACAGGGGGCCCGAGACCCAGTACTTC. The encoded protein is CASSLGDRGPETQYF.

With regard to this clone: A read error may produce the germline difference seen at one junction end. The rearrangement joins TRBV12-3 or TRBV12-4 to TRBJ2-3; possible D gene TRBD2, 5 bases. The CDR3 loop spans 8 amino acids. The CDR3 sequence: CASSLRDF. For the CDR3, the DNA is TGTGCCAGCAGTTTGCGGGATTTT.

The chain links TRBV7-9 to TRBJ1-2; TRBD1 might be the D (6 bases). Trimming removed 2 bases from V and 6 bases from J, with 16 bases in between. Per germline, CDR1 SEHNR and CDR2 FQNEAQ (reference sequence). The CDR3 length is 15 residues. CDR3 nucleotide sequence: TGTGCCAGCAGCTTACAGGGGCCCCAAGGGAATGGCTACACCTTC. Translation gives CASSLQGPQGNGYTF.

The V and J genes are TRBV4-1 and TRBJ1-4; D ambiguous. The ends were cut back, 4 bases at V and 5 bases at J, with 14 bases in the middle. CDR1 and CDR2 (germline): MGHRA, YSYEKL. The CDR3 runs 15 residues. CDR3 coding DNA: TGCGCCAGCAGCCCCCGTGAGGGAAGGAATGAAAAACTGTTTTTT. It specifies CASSPREGRNEKLFF.

The chain is built from TRBV3-1 (or the pseudogene TRBV3-2) and TRBJ2-7; 10 bases are a match to TRBD2. Germline CDR1 reads LGHDT; CDR2 reads YNNKEL (reference sequence). CDR3 length: 16 amino acids. Trimming cost V 0 bases and J 3 bases; bases outside gene matches: 5. This CDR3 is CASSQDRASGGYEQYF. The CDR3 nucleotides are TGTGCCAGCAGCCAAGATAGGGCTAGCGGGGGCTACGAGCAGTACTTC.

V and J are TRBV6-2 or TRBV6-3 and TRBJ2-1; 8 nucleotides match TRBD1. This CDR3 has 14 residues. Germline V gene sequence: CDR1 MNHEY, CDR2 SVGEGT. V lost 2 bases, J lost 10 bases, and 7 bases stayed unmatched. CDR3 DNA sequence: TGTGCCAGCAGTTACACCGGACAGGGAGGCGAGCAGTTCTTC. It codes for CASSYTGQGGEQFF.

The chain has TRBV5-5 and TRBJ2-7; TRBD1 matches at 7 bases. Trimming took 1 base from V and 4 from J; bases not matched to a gene: 5. Germline V CDR1 and CDR2: SGHKS, YYEKEE (reference sequence). The CDR3 length is 14 residues. CDR3: CASSLLAGGYEQYF. The CDR3 DNA follows: TGTGCCAGCAGCTTGTTGGCAGGGGGTTACGAGCAGTACTTC.

The chain combines TRBV19 with TRBJ2-7; 9 bases agree with TRBD1. Trimming removed 4 bases from V and 3 bases from J; junction bases left unmatched: 7. The CDR3 runs 15 residues. Germline V gene data show CDR1 as LNHDA and CDR2 as SQIVND (reference sequence). CDR3 sequence: CASSSNPGQGYEQYF. The CDR3, as DNA: TGTGCCAGTAGTAGCAATCCGGGACAGGGCTACGAGCAGTACTTC.

This sequence joins TRBV3-1 (or the pseudogene TRBV3-2) and TRBJ1-2; weak D call: TRBD1 (5 bases). Germline V CDR1 and CDR2: LGHDT, YNNKEL (reference sequence). V gave up 1 base and J gave up 5 bases, with 14 bases separating them. CDR3 length equals 15 residues. CDR3 sequence: CASSQVNSGGYGYTF. The CDR3 DNA follows: TGTGCCAGCAGCCAAGTGAATTCGGGGGGATATGGCTACACCTTC.

This chain links TRBV4-1 with TRBJ1-5; unclear D gene. The CDR3 contains 13 residues. Germline assignment: CDR1 MGHRA and CDR2 YSYEKL. V lost 4 bases and J lost 9, with 13 bases in between. The CDR3 DNA reads as TGCGCCAGCAGCCCGGACGGGGATCGGCCCCAGCATTTT. Translation gives CASSPDGDRPQHF.

The chain employs TRBV2 and TRBJ1-1; 7 bases align to TRBD1. The CDR3 sequence is 14 residues long. Germline V lookup: CDR1 SNHLY, CDR2 FYNNEI. V trimming: 8 bases; J trimming: 1 base; junction bases outside the gene matches: 7. CDR3 coding DNA: TGTGCCAGCCATCGGGGACAGAGGAACACTGAAGCTTTCTTT. Amino acid sequence: CASHRGQRNTEAFF.

The rearrangement links TRBV4-2 to TRBJ1-2; possibly TRBD1 for D (5 bases). The CDR3 loop spans 17 amino acids. V lost 0 bases and J 5 bases, leaving 19 bases between the germline ends. CDR1 and CDR2 (germline): LGHNA, YNFKEQ. The chain's CDR3 is CASSQEGIRGLQYGYTF. The CDR3 nucleotides are TGTGCCAGCAGCCAAGAGGGGATCCGGGGACTACAGTATGGCTACACCTTC.

The chain has TRBV4-2 and TRBJ1-5; 7 nucleotides match TRBD1. The length of the CDR3 is 16 residues. CDR1 LGHNA and CDR2 YNFKEQ come from the germline V gene. Losses at the gene ends were 4 bases for V and 4 bases for J; bases not matched to a gene: 10. This CDR3 is CASSLSDREWNQPQHF. The CDR3 region has the DNA TGTGCCAGCAGCCTTAGTGACAGGGAATGGAATCAGCCCCAGCATTTT.

The chain couples TRBV4-2 to TRBJ2-7, with D possibly being TRBD1 (5 bases). This CDR3 comprises 13 residues. Germline CDR1 is LGHNA and CDR2 is YNFKEQ. V was cut by 0 bases and J by 5 bases, with 8 bases left in between. CDR3 in amino acids: CASSQEWGHEQYF. Here the CDR3 DNA reads TGTGCCAGCAGCCAAGAATGGGGCCACGAGCAGTACTTC.

The chain combines TRBV27 with TRBJ2-3, with a tentative D call TRBD1 (6 bases). CDR3 size: 16 residues. The ends were cut back, 4 bases at V and 0 bases at J, with 14 bases in the middle. Germline loops: CDR1 MNHEY, CDR2 SMNVEV (reference sequence). The chain's CDR3 is CASSSPGTTSTDTQYF. Here the CDR3 DNA reads TGTGCCAGCAGTTCACCTGGGACAACTAGCACAGATACGCAGTATTTT.

A single count supports this clone. This sequence joins TRBV27 and TRBJ2-4; TRBD1 agrees at 7 bases. The germline V gene encodes CDR1 MNHEY and CDR2 SMNVEV (reference sequence). V lost 3 bases, J lost 0 bases, and 2 bases stayed unmatched. CDR3 length: 15 residues. The CDR3 DNA is TGTGCCAGCAGTTTTCACAGGGGAGCCAAAAACATTCAGTACTTC. Translation gives CASSFHRGAKNIQYF.

The V gene is TRBV5-6, the J gene TRBJ1-5, with 7 bases fitting TRBD1. The CDR3 spans 13 residues. Germline CDR1 is SGHDT and CDR2 is YYEEEE. V trimming: 4 bases; J trimming: 7 bases; junction bases outside the gene matches: 5. CDR3 sequence: CASSRDSMQPQHF. CDR3 nucleotides: TGTGCCAGCAGCCGGGACAGTATGCAGCCCCAGCATTTT. Filled out from reference TRBV5-6 and TRBJ1-5, the complete variable domain reads DAGVTQSPTHLIKTRGQQVTLRCSPKSGHDTVSWYQQALGQGPQFIFQYYEEEERQRGNFPDRFSGHQFPNYSSELNVNALLLGDSALYLCASSRDSMQPQHFGDGTRLSIL.

The chain recombines TRBV14 with TRBJ2-1, with 14 nucleotides matching TRBD2. Trimming at V came to 6 bases and at J to 10 bases, leaving 8 bases not matched to a gene. Germline assignment: CDR1 SGHDN and CDR2 FVKESK. CDR3 length: 15 residues. CDR3 sequence: CASRPGLAGAGEQFF. The CDR3 nucleotides are TGTGCCAGCAGACCGGGACTAGCGGGAGCTGGGGAGCAGTTCTTC.

This sequence joins TRBV18 and TRBJ1-4; tentative D call: TRBD1 (6 bases). The germline V gene encodes CDR1 KGHSH and CDR2 LQKENI. The ends were cut back, 10 bases at V and 7 bases at J, with 19 bases in the middle. CDR3 length: 14 amino acids. Here the CDR3 DNA reads TGTGCCACTAAAAGGGGACAAGCCCTTGAAAAACTGTTTTTT. This translates into CATKRGQALEKLFF.

This clone was recorded once. This chain uses TRBV7-8 with TRBJ1-2; possibly TRBD1 for D (6 bases). Germline CDR1 SGHVS, CDR2 FQNEAQ. The V and J ends lost 5 bases and 0 bases respectively, with 19 bases between them. The length of the CDR3 is 17 residues. Written as DNA, the CDR3 is TGTGCCAGCAGCCCGGGGGGCCGAGGGGTTTCTAACTATGGCTACACCTTC. This gives the protein CASSPGGRGVSNYGYTF.

The chain uses TRBV28 and TRBJ1-1, with D possibly TRBD1 on 5 matching bases. The CDR3 sequence is 13 residues long. The germline V gene has CDR1 MDHEN and CDR2 SYDVKM. Trimming took off 4 bases at V and 5 bases at J, with 11 bases between the two ends. CDR3 in amino acids: CASSSQGGTEAFF. CDR3 in DNA: TGTGCCAGCAGTTCTCAGGGTGGGACTGAAGCTTTCTTT.